Below, one TCR beta chain is given with its context. Antigen specificity is unknown. The sample's time point: blood from clinic visit 5 months post-surgery; TSC patient then seizure free. Sequencing was limited to surgery cases with top T cell transcript signatures in brain tissue. Before surgery, patients took at least one anti-epileptic drug. TCRdb's table, derived via immunoSEQ multiplex PCR, lists solely in-frame clones and lacks some. In the table there are about 350,000 clones, roughly 93% of which are singletons. This entry belongs to a study of brain T cells in children with intractable seizures. The V and J ends lost 2 bases and 7 bases respectively, with 2 bases between them. Germline loops: CDR1 SNHLY, CDR2 FYNNEI. This CDR3 has 10 residues. Study-wide results and limits: Viral specificity was inferred only from CDR3 similarity; HCMV serostatus was unknown.

The source material was peripheral blood, sampled less than 6 months after surgery. The source of this sequence is a boy in the first two years of life with tuberous sclerosis and intractable seizures. The chain has TRBV2 and TRBJ1-2, with unresolved D. The CDR3 reads CASSEFGYTF. CDR3 sequence (DNA): TGTGCCAGCAGTGAATTTGGCTACACCTTC.